A single sample gave rise to the 6 T cell receptor beta chains below, sequenced in a study of OX40 agonist ivuxolimab in advanced cancers. Assay used: immunoSEQ multiplex PCR; TCRdb lists only in-frame clones, some missing. The sample includes tens of thousands of clones, roughly 90% of them seen just once. This material consisted of CD4+ or CD8+ T cells sorted from blood, taken in a trial of the OX40 agonist ivuxolimab. These TCRs come from an adult with an advanced solid tumor such as melanoma, head and neck, liver or kidney cancer.

The chain couples TRBV28 to TRBJ2-1; D remains ambiguous. Germline values: CDR1 MDHEN, CDR2 SYDVKM. The CDR3 loop spans 10 amino acids. Trimming took 8 bases from V and 8 from J, leaving 7 bases between them. The CDR3 here is CASGRDEQFF. DNA of the CDR3: TGTGCCAGCGGTAGGGATGAGCAGTTCTTC.

CDR3 region: CASSRGPLDEKLFF. The CDR3 DNA reads TGTGCCAGCAGTCGAGGGCCCCTGGATGAAAAACTGTTTTTT. The chain uses TRBV2 and TRBJ1-4; no reliable D call. V was trimmed by 5 bases and J by 6 bases, leaving 13 bases between them. Germline lookup yields CDR1 SNHLY and CDR2 FYNNEI. CDR3 size: 14 residues.

This clone was counted a few times. This rearrangement joins TRBV6-1 to TRBJ2-7; 11 nucleotides agree with TRBD2. V lost 4 bases to trimming and J lost 0 bases; unmatched junction nucleotides: 11. Germline lookup yields CDR1 MNHNS and CDR2 SASEGT. There are 18 residues in the CDR3. CDR3: CASSAGLAVLASSYEQYF. The CDR3 nucleotides read TGTGCCAGCAGTGCGGGACTAGCGGTTCTCGCTAGCTCCTACGAGCAGTACTTC.

This CDR3 is CASSLRVLDTQYF. The CDR3 coding sequence is TGTGCCAGCAGCTTAAGGGTGTTGGATACGCAGTATTTT. This chain connects TRBV7-6 to TRBJ2-3; D ambiguous. The V gene's germline CDR1 is SGHVS and CDR2 FNYEAQ. V was trimmed by 2 bases and J by 6 bases, leaving 9 bases between them. The CDR3 is 13 residues long.

The rearrangement joins TRBV29-1 to TRBJ1-1; 7 bases fit TRBD1. From germline, CDR1 is SQVTM and CDR2 ANQGSEA. Unmatched junction bases numbered 6, after V lost 7 bases and J lost 1 base. The CDR3 is made up of 13 amino acids. The CDR3 nucleotides are TGCAGCGGGACGACAGGGACGAACACTGAAGCTTTCTTT. It encodes CSGTTGTNTEAFF. Complete variable domain (other parts from reference TRBV29-1 and TRBJ1-1): SAVISQKPSRDICQRGTSLTIQCQVDSQVTMMFWYRQQPGQSLTLIATANQGSEATYESGFVIDKFPISRPNLTFSTLTVSNMSPEDSSIYLCSGTTGTNTEAFFGQGTRLTVV.

The chain combines TRBV7-9 with TRBJ2-5; 7 positions match TRBD1. The DNA end is a closer match to TRBJ2-7, so the J assignment may be wrong. CDR3 length: 13 amino acids. Germline loops: CDR1 SEHNR, CDR2 FQNEAQ (reference sequence). CDR3 nucleotide sequence: TGTGCCAGCAGCTTTGACAGGGATCACGAGCAGTACTTC. Translation gives CASSFDRDHEQYF.